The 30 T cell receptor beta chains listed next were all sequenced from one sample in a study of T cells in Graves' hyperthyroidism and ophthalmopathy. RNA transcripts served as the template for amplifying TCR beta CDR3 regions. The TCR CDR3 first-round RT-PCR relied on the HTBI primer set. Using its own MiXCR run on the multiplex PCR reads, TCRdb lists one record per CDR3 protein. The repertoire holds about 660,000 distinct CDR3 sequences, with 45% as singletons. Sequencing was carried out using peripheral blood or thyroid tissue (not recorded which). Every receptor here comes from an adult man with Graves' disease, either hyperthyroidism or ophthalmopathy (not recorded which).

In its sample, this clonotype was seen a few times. CDR3 bases: TGTGCCACCAGTGATTCCGACAGGGGGAGAAGGACCGGGGAGCTGTTTTTT. As protein: CATSDSDRGRRTGELFF. The rearrangement links TRBV24-1 to TRBJ2-2; TRBD1 matches at 9 bases. The CDR3 consists of 17 residues. The ends lost 2 bases at V and 5 bases at J; junction bases unmatched: 8. CDR1 KGHDR and CDR2 SFDVKD come from the germline V gene.

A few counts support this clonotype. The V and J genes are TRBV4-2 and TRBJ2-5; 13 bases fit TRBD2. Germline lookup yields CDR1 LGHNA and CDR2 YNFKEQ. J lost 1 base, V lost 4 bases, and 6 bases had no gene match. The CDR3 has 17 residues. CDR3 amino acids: CASSPRWTSGSQETQYF. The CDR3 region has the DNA TGTGCCAGCAGCCCCCGGTGGACTAGCGGGAGCCAAGAGACCCAGTACTTC.

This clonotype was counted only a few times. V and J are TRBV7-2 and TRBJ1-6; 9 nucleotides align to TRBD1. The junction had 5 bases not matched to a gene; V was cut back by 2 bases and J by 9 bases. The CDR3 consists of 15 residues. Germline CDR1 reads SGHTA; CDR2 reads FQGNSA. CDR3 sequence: CASSLTGTGPSPLHF. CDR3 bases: TGTGCCAGCAGCTTAACCGGGACAGGGCCTTCACCCCTCCACTTT.

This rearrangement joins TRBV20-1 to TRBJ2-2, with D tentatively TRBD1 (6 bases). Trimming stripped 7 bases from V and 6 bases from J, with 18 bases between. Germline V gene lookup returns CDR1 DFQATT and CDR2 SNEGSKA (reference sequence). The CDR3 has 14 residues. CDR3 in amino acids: CSVSLGARSGELFF. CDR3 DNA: TGCAGTGTTAGTTTGGGGGCTAGATCCGGGGAGCTGTTTTTT.

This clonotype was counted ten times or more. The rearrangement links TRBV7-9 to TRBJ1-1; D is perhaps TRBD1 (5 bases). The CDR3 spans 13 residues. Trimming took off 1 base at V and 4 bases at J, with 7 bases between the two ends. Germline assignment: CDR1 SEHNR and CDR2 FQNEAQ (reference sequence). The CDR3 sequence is CASSLGGTTEAFF. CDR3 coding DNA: TGTGCCAGCAGCTTAGGCGGGACCACTGAAGCTTTCTTT.

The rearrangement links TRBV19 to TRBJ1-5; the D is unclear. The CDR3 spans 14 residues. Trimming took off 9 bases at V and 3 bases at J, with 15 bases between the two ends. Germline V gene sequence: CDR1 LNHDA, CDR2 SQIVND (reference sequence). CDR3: CASSANGPNQPQHF. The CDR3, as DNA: TGTGCCAGCAGTGCAAACGGACCCAATCAGCCCCAGCATTTT.

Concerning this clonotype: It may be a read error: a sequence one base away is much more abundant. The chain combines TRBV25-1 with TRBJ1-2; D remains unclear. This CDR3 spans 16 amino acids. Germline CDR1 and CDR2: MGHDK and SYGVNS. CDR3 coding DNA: TGTACCAGCACCGTGTCAGGAGGGTTCGGCGACTATGGCTACACCTTC. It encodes CTSTVSGGFGDYGYTF.

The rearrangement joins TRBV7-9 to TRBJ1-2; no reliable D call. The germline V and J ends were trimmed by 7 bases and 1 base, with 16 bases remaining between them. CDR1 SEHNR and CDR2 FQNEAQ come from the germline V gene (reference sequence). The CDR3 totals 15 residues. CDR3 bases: TGTGCCAGCACCCAGAGCGAGGGATATAACTATGGCTACACCTTC. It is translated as CASTQSEGYNYGYTF.

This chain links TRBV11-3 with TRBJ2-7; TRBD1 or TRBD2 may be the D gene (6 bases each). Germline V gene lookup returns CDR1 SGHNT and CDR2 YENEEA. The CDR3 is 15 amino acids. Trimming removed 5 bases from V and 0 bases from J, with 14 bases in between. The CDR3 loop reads CASSRGVGTSYEQYF. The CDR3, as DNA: TGTGCCAGCAGCAGGGGGGTTGGCACCTCCTACGAGCAGTACTTC.

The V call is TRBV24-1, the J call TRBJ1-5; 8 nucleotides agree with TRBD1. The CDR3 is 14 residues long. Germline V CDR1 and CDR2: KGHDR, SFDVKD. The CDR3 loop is CAYATGASNQPQHF. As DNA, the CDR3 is TGTGCTTACGCGACAGGGGCGTCCAATCAGCCCCAGCATTTT.

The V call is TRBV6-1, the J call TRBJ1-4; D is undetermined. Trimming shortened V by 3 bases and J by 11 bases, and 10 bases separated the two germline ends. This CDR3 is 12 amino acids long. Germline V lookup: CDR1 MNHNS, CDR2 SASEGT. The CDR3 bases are TGTGCCAGCAGTGACAGAAGAGAGAAACTGTTTTTT. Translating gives CASSDRREKLFF.

CDR3 bases: TGTGCCAGCAGTCGCGATAAATTCTACGAGCAGTACTTC. Its protein product is CASSRDKFYEQYF. This sequence joins TRBV25-1 and TRBJ2-7; D is uncertain. The CDR3 spans 13 residues. Germline V gene sequence: CDR1 MGHDK, CDR2 SYGVNS. V was pared by 5 bases and J by 3 bases, with 11 bases between.

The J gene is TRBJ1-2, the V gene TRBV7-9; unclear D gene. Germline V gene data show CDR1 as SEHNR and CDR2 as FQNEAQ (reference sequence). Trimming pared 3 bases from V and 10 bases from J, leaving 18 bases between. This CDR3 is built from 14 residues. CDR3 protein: CASSLGSRPSFYTF. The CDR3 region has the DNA TGTGCCAGCAGCTTGGGCAGCCGACCTTCTTTCTACACCTTC.

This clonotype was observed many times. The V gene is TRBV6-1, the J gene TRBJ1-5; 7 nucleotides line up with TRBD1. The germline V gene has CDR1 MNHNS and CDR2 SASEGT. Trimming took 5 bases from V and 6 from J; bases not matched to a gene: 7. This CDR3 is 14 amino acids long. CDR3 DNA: TGTGCCAGCAGTAAGACAGGGCGAGGTCAGCCCCAGCATTTT. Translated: CASSKTGRGQPQHF.

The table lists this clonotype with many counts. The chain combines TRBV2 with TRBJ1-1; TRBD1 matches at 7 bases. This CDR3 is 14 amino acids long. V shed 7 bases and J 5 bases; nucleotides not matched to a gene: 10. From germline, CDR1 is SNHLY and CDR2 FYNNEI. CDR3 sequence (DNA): TGTGCCAGCATGGGGGACAGTCGATGGACTGAAGCTTTCTTT. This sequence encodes CASMGDSRWTEAFF.

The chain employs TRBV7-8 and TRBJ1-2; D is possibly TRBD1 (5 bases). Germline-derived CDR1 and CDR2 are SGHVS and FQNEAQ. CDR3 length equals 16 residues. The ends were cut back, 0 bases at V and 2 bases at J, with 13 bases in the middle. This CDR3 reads CASSLASGQGNYGYTF. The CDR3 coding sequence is TGTGCCAGCAGCTTAGCGTCGGGGCAGGGAAACTATGGCTACACCTTC.

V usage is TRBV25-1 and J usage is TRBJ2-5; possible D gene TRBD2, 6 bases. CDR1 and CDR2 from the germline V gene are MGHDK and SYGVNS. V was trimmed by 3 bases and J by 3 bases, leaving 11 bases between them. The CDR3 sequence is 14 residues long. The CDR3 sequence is CASSDAGTEETQYF. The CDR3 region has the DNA TGTGCCAGCAGTGATGCGGGGACGGAAGAGACCCAGTACTTC.

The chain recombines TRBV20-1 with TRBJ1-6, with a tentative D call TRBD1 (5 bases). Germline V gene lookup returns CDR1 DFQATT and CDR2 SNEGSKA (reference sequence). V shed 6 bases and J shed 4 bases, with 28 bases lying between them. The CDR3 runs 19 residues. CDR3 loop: CSAIGAANPTVRYNSPLHF. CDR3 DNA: TGCAGTGCCATAGGGGCAGCGAATCCCACCGTCCGTTATAATTCACCCCTCCACTTT.

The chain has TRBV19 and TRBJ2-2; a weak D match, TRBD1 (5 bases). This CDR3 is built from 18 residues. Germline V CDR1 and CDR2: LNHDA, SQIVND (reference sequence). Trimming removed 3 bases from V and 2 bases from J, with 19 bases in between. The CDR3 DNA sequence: TGTGCCAGTAGTATTACGGGTCGGCGTGGGGCAAACACCGGGGAGCTGTTTTTT. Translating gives CASSITGRRGANTGELFF.

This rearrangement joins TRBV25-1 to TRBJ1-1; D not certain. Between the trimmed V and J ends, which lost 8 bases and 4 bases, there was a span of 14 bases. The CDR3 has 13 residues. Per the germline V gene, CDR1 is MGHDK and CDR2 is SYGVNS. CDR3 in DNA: TGTGCCAGCTTAAGGGTGCGAGGCACTGAAGCTTTCTTT. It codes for CASLRVRGTEAFF.

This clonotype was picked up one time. The CDR3 is CASSFNSGYGYEQYF. Written as DNA, the CDR3 is TGTGCCAGCAGCTTCAATAGTGGCTATGGCTACGAGCAGTACTTC. The chain links TRBV11-2 to TRBJ2-7; no definite D call. Germline assignment: CDR1 SGHAT and CDR2 FQNNGV. The CDR3 runs to 15 residues. V was shortened by 3 bases and J by 3 bases, with 15 bases between the two germline ends.

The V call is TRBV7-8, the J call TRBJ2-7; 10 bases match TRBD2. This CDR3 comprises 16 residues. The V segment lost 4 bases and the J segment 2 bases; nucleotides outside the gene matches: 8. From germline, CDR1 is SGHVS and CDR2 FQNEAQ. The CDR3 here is CASSSPRTSGTYEQYF. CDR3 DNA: TGTGCCAGCAGCTCGCCCCGGACTAGCGGCACCTACGAGCAGTACTTC.

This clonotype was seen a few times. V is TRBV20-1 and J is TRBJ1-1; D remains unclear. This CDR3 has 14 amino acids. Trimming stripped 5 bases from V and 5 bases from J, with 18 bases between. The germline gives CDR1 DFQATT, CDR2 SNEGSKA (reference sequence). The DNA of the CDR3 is TGCAGTGCTCGAGTATATCGGGTTGGGACTGAAGCTTTCTTT. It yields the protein CSARVYRVGTEAFF.

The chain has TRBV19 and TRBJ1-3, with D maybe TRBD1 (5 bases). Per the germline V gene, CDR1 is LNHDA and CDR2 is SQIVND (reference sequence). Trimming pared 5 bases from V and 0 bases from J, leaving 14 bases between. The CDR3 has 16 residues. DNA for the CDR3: TGTGCCAGTAGTGCGCCGGGACCCCACTCTGGAAACACCATATATTTT. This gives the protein CASSAPGPHSGNTIYF.

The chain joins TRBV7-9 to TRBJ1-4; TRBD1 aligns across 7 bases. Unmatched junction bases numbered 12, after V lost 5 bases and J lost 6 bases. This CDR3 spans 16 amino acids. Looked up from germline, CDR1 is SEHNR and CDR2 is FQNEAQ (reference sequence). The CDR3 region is CASSVYAGGADEKLFF. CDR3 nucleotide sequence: TGTGCCAGCAGCGTATACGCAGGGGGGGCCGATGAAAAACTGTTTTTT.

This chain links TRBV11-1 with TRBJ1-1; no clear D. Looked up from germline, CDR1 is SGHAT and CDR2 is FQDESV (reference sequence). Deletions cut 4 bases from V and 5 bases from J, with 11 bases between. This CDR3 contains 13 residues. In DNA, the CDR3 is TGTGCCAGCAGCTCGTTACAACGGACTGAAGCTTTCTTT. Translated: CASSSLQRTEAFF.

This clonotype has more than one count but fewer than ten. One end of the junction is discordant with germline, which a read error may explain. The CDR3 protein is CSARGGGVNQPQHF. CDR3 DNA sequence: TGCAGTGCCAGAGGTGGGGGTGTGAACCAGCCCCAGCATTTT. J is TRBJ1-5 and V is TRBV20-1; D is possibly TRBD1 (5 bases). This CDR3 is built from 14 residues. Germline loops: CDR1 DFQATT, CDR2 SNEGSKA (reference sequence).

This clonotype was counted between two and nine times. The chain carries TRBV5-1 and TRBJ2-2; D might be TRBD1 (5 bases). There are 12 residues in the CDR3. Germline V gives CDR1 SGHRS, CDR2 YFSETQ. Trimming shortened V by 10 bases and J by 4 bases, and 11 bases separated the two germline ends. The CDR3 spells CAVRVRTGELFF. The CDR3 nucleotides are TGCGCCGTCAGGGTTCGCACCGGGGAGCTGTTTTTT.

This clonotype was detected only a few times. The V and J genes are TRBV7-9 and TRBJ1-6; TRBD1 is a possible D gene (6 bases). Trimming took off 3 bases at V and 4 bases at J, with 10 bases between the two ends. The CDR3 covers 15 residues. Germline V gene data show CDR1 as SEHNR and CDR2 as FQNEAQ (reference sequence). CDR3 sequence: CASSFGTPYNSPLHF. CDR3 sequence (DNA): TGTGCCAGCAGCTTTGGGACACCGTATAATTCACCCCTCCACTTT.

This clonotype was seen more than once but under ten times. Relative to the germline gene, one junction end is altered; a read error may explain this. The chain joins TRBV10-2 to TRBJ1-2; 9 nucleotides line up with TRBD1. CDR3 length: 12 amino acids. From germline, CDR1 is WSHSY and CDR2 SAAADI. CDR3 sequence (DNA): TGTGCCAGCAGCGCGGGACAGGGTGGCTACACCTTC. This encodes CASSAGQGGYTF.